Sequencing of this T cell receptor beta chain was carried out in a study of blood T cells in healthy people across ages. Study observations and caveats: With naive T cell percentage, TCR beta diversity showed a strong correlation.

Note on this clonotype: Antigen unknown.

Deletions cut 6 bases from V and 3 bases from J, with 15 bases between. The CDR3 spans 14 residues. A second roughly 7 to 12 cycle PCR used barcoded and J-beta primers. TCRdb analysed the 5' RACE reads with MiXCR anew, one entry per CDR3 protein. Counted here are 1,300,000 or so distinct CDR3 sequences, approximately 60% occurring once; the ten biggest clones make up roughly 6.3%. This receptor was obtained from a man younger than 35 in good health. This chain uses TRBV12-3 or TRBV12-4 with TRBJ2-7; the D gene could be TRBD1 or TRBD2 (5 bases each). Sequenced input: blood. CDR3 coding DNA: TGTGCCAGCAGCGGAGGCAGGGATGTCTACGAGCAGTACTTC. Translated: CASSGGRDVYEQYF.